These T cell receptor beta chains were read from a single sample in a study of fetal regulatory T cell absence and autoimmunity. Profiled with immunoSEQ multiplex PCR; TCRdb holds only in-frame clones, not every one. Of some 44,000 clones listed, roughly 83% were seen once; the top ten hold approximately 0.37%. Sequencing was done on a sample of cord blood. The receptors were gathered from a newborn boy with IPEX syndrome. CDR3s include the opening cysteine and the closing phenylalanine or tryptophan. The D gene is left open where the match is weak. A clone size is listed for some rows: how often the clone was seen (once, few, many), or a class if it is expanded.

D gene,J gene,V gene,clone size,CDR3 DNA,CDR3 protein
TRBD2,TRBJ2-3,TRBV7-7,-,TGTGCCAGCAGCCTAGGGAGGGCAGATACGCAGTATTTT,CASSLGRADTQYF
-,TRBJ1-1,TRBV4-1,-,TGCGCCAGCAGCCAAGATGGGGGGGGCACTGAAGCTTTCTTT,CASSQDGGGTEAFF
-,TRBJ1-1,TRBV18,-,TGTGCCAGCTCACCCGGGGAGGGTGACACTGAAGCTTTCTTT,CASSPGEGDTEAFF
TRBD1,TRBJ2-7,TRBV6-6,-,TGTGCCAGCAGTCCGGACAGGGCCTACGAGCAGTACTTC,CASSPDRAYEQYF
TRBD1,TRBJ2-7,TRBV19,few,TGTGCCAGTGGGGACAGGGGAGGGGACGAGCAGTACTTC,CASGDRGGDEQYF
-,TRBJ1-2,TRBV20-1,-,TGCAGTGCTAAGGGGAACTATGGCTACACCTTC,CSAKGNYGYTF
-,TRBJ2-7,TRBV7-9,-,TGTGCCAGCAGCCCCGGCAGGGGGGGACACTACGAGCAGTACTTC,CASSPGRGGHYEQYF
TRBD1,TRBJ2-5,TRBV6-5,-,TGTGCCAGCAGTTACTCAGGGGGCCCCCAAGAGACCCAGTACTTC,CASSYSGGPQETQYF
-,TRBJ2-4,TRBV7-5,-,TGTGTCAGAAGCTTAGTCCCCAAGGTACTAGCCAAAAACATTCAGTATTTC,CVRSLVPKVLAKNIQYF
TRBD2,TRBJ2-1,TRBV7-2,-,TGTGCCAGCAGCTTAGGGTCGACTAGCGGATACAATGAGCAGTTCTTC,CASSLGSTSGYNEQFF
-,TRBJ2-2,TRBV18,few,TGTGCCAGCTCACCACTGACCGGGGAGCTGTTTTTT,CASSPLTGELFF
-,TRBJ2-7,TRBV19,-,TGTGCCAGTAGTATAATGGCCAGGGCGCGAGAGCAGTACTTC,CASSIMARAREQYF
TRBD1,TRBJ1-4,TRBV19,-,TGTGCCAGTAGTAGACAGGGTGAAAAACTGTTTTTT,CASSRQGEKLFF
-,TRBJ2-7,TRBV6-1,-,TGTGCCAGCAGTGAAGCGGCAAGCGCCTCCTACGAGCAGTACTTC,CASSEAASASYEQYF
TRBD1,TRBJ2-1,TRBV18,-,TGTGCCAGCTCCCGGGACAGGGGATTTCCTGACAATGAGCAGTTCTTC,CASSRDRGFPDNEQFF
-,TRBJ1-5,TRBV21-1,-,TGTGCCAGCAGCAAACAGGGTGGGCAGCCCCAGCATTTT,CASSKQGGQPQHF
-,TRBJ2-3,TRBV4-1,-,TGCGCCAGCAGCCAGAGCGGTTACACAGATACGCAGTATTTT,CASSQSGYTDTQYF
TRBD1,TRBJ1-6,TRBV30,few,TGTGCCTGGAGTCACAGGGGATATAATTCACCCCTCCACTTT,CAWSHRGYNSPLHF
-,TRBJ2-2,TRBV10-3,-,TGTGCCATCAGTGCCGACCTTGCCGGGGAGCTGTTTTTT,CAISADLAGELFF
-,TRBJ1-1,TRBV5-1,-,TGCGCCAGCAGCTTGGAGGCAGGGGCGGCGGTTAGGGCTTTCTTT,CASSLEAGAAVRAFF
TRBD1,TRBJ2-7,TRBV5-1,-,TGCGCCAGCAGCTTGGCCTCAGGGGGCTACGAGCAGTACTTC,CASSLASGGYEQYF
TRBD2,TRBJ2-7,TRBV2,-,TGTGCCAGCAACATGAAGGCCGCCCCCGGGACTAGCGGGGGGGACTCCTACGAGCAGTACTTC,CASNMKAAPGTSGGDSYEQYF
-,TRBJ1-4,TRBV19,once,TGTGCCAGTAGTATTACTGGGGTCCTAAATGAAAAACTGTTTTTT,CASSITGVLNEKLFF
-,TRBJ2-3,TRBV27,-,TGTGCCAGCAGACGTCTCGACTTTGAGGGATCCACAGATACGCAGTATTTT,CASRRLDFEGSTDTQYF
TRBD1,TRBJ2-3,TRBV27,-,TGTGCCAGCAGTCCAAGGACAGGGACTAGCACAGATACGCAGTATTTT,CASSPRTGTSTDTQYF
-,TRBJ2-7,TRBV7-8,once,TGTGCCAGCGCCGAGGGGCTAGCGCCAGCCTACGAGCAGTACTTC,CASAEGLAPAYEQYF
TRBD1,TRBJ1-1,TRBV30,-,TGTGCCTGGAGTACCCTGACAGGGCTGAACACTGAAGCTTTCTTT,CAWSTLTGLNTEAFF
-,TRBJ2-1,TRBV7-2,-,TGTGCCAGCAGCTCGAGGGGGGACAATGAGCAGTTCTTC,CASSSRGDNEQFF
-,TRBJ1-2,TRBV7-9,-,TGTGCCAGCAGCTTAGCAGTGAGCGGCTACACCTTC,CASSLAVSGYTF
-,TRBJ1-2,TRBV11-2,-,TGTGCCAGCAGCGGTAGCCTAGCGAGCTACTATGGCTACACCTTC,CASSGSLASYYGYTF
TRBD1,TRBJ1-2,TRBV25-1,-,TGTGCCAGCAGAGGGACAGGGCGGGGTGGCTACACCTTC,CASRGTGRGGYTF
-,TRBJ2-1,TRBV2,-,TGTGCCAGCATAGCAAATGAGCAGTTCTTC,CASIANEQFF